These T cell receptor beta chains were read from a single sample in a study of cytomegalovirus exposure and HLA in healthy donors. Repertoires were generated with immunoSEQ multiplex PCR, while TCRdb's copy carries only in-frame clones and drops some. The repertoire holds hundreds of thousands of clones, with about 72% as singletons. The sample was PBMCs. The receptor source for this set is a male donor in good health and CMV-seronegative. Both conserved end residues are trimmed from each CDR3. Fields, in order: CDR3 protein, D gene, V gene, clone size. D genes are given only for firm matches. The size of a clone is reported for some rows only, either as once, few or many, or as a class for expanded clones.

ASSLLASSTDTQY,TRBD2,TRBV11-2,once
ASSPADNYGYT,.,TRBV18,.
ASSLGTSGSGATQY,TRBD2,TRBV10-1,.
ASSPRQVPNYGYT,.,TRBV7-2,.
ASSLGLAGRETQY,TRBD2,TRBV5-6,once
SSSGDHATNEKLF,.,TRBV7-9,.
ASSDRGGAVHEQY,TRBD1,TRBV19,.
ASSIRGANTEAF,.,TRBV19,.
ASSRGNTIY,.,TRBV6-5,many
SVEERWNPPNNSPLH,.,TRBV29-1,.
ASSPGTPAYNEQF,.,TRBV7-3,.
ASSLEQGRNTEAF,.,TRBV7-4,.
ASSPSTVQPFSYGYT,.,TRBV7-9,.
ASSLGTGGQSPLH,TRBD1,TRBV28,.
ASSVQALTYNEQF,.,TRBV9,.
AIRQGYEQY,TRBD1,TRBV6-5,.
AIRPPGTGGGYT,TRBD1,TRBV10-3,once
ASSEEGRDYGYT,.,TRBV2,.
ASSLGYGNQPQH,.,TRBV28,.
ASSEVGQYYGYT,.,TRBV25-1,.
ASSHRLAGVTYEQY,TRBD2,TRBV27,.
ASTNQANSGNTIY,.,TRBV7-9,.
SARGLRGRQTEAF,TRBD1,TRBV29-1,.
ASSRSGTYNEQF,TRBD2,TRBV10-2,.
ASRRQGVGGEQF,TRBD1,TRBV5-1,few
ASSGGTTTGELF,TRBD2,TRBV5-1,.
ASSLGDRENQPQH,TRBD1,TRBV5-1,.
ASSHGQFSYEQY,.,TRBV27,.
ASSFITDTQY,.,TRBV14,once
ASSYRGNTEAF,TRBD1,TRBV28,.
ASSVGQGPSYEQY,TRBD1,TRBV9,.
ASSAPGGRANEKLF,TRBD1,TRBV5-1,.
ATSRKRNTEAF,.,TRBV15,.
ASSDWTSGSADTQY,TRBD2,TRBV6-1,.
ASSLEGKYNEKLF,.,TRBV7-9,once
ASSGQGASEAF,TRBD1,TRBV19,.
ASSFGGGGSKDQPQH,.,TRBV7-9,.
ASSWTGGLNTEAF,TRBD1,TRBV2,.
SASQGGEQY,.,TRBV20-1,many
ASSLDSGNTEAF,.,TRBV7-2,few
ASSYSAGNEKLF,.,TRBV6-6,.
ASSPNPGLAGKETQY,TRBD2,TRBV11-2,many
SAAFDTQY,.,TRBV20-1,.
ASSLGSASSYEQY,.,TRBV5-1,few
ASSMTGGFYNEQF,TRBD1,TRBV28,.
ASSAGVGYGYT,.,TRBV5-1,.
ASSEEDRVGNTIY,TRBD1,TRBV2,many
ASSKATRGEQF,.,TRBV21-1,.
ASSHRQGAVFAGELF,TRBD1,TRBV4-1,.
ASGLNIGTGNTEAF,TRBD1,TRBV12-5,.